A single sample gave rise to the 23 T cell receptor beta chains below, sequenced in a study of CD8+ T cells in alopecia areata. cDNA prepared by RNA extraction and subsequent reverse transcription served as the template for sequencing. Method: immunoSEQ multiplex PCR; TCRdb's copy keeps in-frame clones and lacks some. This sample yields about 250,000 clones, of which 67% are seen a single time; approximately 1.2% belongs to the top ten. The source was CD4+ T cells sorted from blood, collected at week 0. Receptors originate from a human donor with alopecia areata.

The chain employs TRBV30 and TRBJ1-6, with 9 bases matching TRBD1. The CDR3 extends over 13 amino acids. The ends lost 5 bases at V and 9 bases at J; junction bases unmatched: 5. Germline assignment: CDR1 GTSNPN and CDR2 SVGIG (reference sequence). The CDR3 loop is CAWDRGFTSPLHF. As DNA, the CDR3 is TGTGCCTGGGACAGGGGGTTTACTTCACCCCTCCACTTT.

V is TRBV4-1 and J is TRBJ2-1, with 7 bases fitting TRBD2. CDR3 length equals 17 residues. Germline V gene lookup returns CDR1 MGHRA and CDR2 YSYEKL. With V trimmed by 2 bases and J by 2 bases, 9 bases remained unmatched. DNA for the CDR3: TGCGCCAGCAGCCAAAGGGGTGGCGGGGGAACCTACAATGAGCAGTTCTTC. Translating it yields CASSQRGGGGTYNEQFF.

This clone has only a few counts. Other DNA variants within this sample encode the same CDR3. The chain has TRBV29-1 and TRBJ1-5; no clear D. Trimming left V 2 bases short and J 3 bases short, with 8 bases between. Germline V CDR1 and CDR2: SQVTM, ANQGSEA. This CDR3 has 13 amino acids. In DNA form, the CDR3 reads TGCAGCGTTGAATTACAGCCCAATCAGCCCCAGCATTTT. Its translation: CSVELQPNQPQHF.

The chain carries TRBV15 and TRBJ1-2; D is uncertain. The CDR3 is made up of 13 amino acids. Germline V lookup: CDR1 LNHNV, CDR2 YYDKDF (reference sequence). The germline V and J ends were trimmed by 0 bases and 7 bases, with 9 bases remaining between them. As DNA, the CDR3 is TGTGCCACCAGCAGAGAATTGGATCCTGGCTACACCTTC. Amino acids: CATSRELDPGYTF.

This chain joins TRBV30 and TRBJ2-1; D possibly matches TRBD1 or TRBD2 (5 bases each). From germline, CDR1 is GTSNPN and CDR2 SVGIG (reference sequence). With 2 bases removed from V and 10 bases from J, the gap between germline ends came to 18 bases. The CDR3 is 14 residues long. The CDR3 spells CAWSSGLGEVEQFF. CDR3 nucleotide sequence: TGTGCCTGGAGTTCAGGGTTGGGGGAAGTAGAGCAGTTCTTC.

There are a few counts of this clone. The rearrangement uses TRBV5-1 and TRBJ1-6; D uncertain. Germline V lookup: CDR1 SGHRS, CDR2 YFSETQ. V gave up 0 bases and J gave up 5 bases, with 9 bases separating them. This CDR3 is built from 15 residues. The CDR3 DNA follows: TGCGCCAGCAGCTTGGAACGATCAAATAATTCACCCCTCCACTTT. Amino acid sequence: CASSLERSNNSPLHF.

This chain connects TRBV30 to TRBJ1-3; D unclear. The CDR3 sequence is 11 residues long. CDR1 is GTSNPN, CDR2 SVGIG, per germline (reference sequence). V was cut by 8 bases and J by 1 base, with 6 bases left in between. The CDR3 here is CAKGSGNTIYF. The CDR3 DNA follows: TGTGCCAAGGGATCTGGAAACACCATATATTTT.

The J gene is TRBJ2-4, the V gene TRBV7-2; weak D call: TRBD2 (5 bases). Trimming stripped 5 bases from V and 2 bases from J, with 16 bases between. Germline V gene data show CDR1 as SGHTA and CDR2 as FQGNSA. CDR3 length equals 16 residues. The CDR3 region is CASSPVTTGTKNIQYF. The CDR3, as DNA: TGTGCCAGCAGCCCCGTGACGACCGGGACCAAAAACATTCAGTACTTC.

This chain joins TRBV18 and TRBJ2-7; D remains ambiguous. This CDR3 region has 10 residues. Between the trimmed V and J ends, which lost 3 bases and 7 bases, there was a span of 4 bases. Germline V gene data show CDR1 as KGHSH and CDR2 as LQKENI. The CDR3 nucleotides read TGTGCCAGCTCACCTAAAGAGCAGTACTTC. This gives the protein CASSPKEQYF.

This clone came up once. The chain couples TRBV9 to TRBJ2-1; either TRBD1 or TRBD2 may fit D (5 bases each). V lost 2 bases and J 2 bases, leaving 11 bases between the germline ends. The CDR3 consists of 15 residues. Germline V gene lookup returns CDR1 SGDLS and CDR2 YYNGEE. The CDR3 nucleotides are TGTGCCAGCAGCGTTTGGGGGACCACCTACAATGAGCAGTTCTTC. The encoded protein is CASSVWGTTYNEQFF.

This clone was observed a handful of times. The CDR3 region is CASSYSTGSYTDTQYF. CDR3 DNA sequence: TGTGCCAGCAGTTACTCGACTGGCTCCTACACAGATACGCAGTATTTT. The chain recombines TRBV6-5 with TRBJ2-3; D is unclear. V lost 0 bases and J lost 2, with 12 bases in between. CDR3 length: 16 amino acids. Germline V lookup: CDR1 MNHEY, CDR2 SVGAGI.

The rearrangement uses TRBV29-1 and TRBJ2-7; D gene unclear. V was pared by 3 bases and J by 5 bases, with 11 bases between. CDR1 is SQVTM, CDR2 ANQGSEA, per germline. The CDR3 runs 12 residues. CDR3 DNA sequence: TGCAGCGTTGATAGTGGCCTGGACGAGCAGTACTTC. As protein: CSVDSGLDEQYF.

The rearrangement links TRBV30 to TRBJ1-4; TRBD1 agrees at 8 bases. This CDR3 has 15 residues. V was clipped by 4 bases and J by 4 bases; unmatched bases: 8. In germline, CDR1 is GTSNPN, CDR2 SVGIG (reference sequence). Here the CDR3 DNA reads TGTGCCTGGACCCAGGGGGCGAGGAGTAATGAAAAACTGTTTTTT. This codes for CAWTQGARSNEKLFF.

This clone was counted once. The rearrangement links TRBV10-2 to TRBJ2-2, with D unclear. This CDR3 comprises 12 residues. Germline loops: CDR1 WSHSY, CDR2 SAAADI. With 6 bases removed from V and 7 bases from J, the gap between germline ends came to 9 bases. The CDR3 region is CASRALSGELFF. The CDR3 region has the DNA TGCGCCAGCAGGGCGTTAAGCGGGGAGCTGTTTTTT.

The chain has TRBV30 and TRBJ1-1, with D uncertain. V lost 0 bases, J lost 1 base, and 12 bases lay in between. CDR1 GTSNPN and CDR2 SVGIG come from the germline V gene (reference sequence). The CDR3 length is 15 residues. The chain's CDR3 is CAWSVWGAKNTEAFF. The CDR3 DNA sequence: TGTGCCTGGAGTGTGTGGGGAGCTAAGAACACTGAAGCTTTCTTT.

For the CDR3, the DNA is TGCAGCTACGGGATCCAGACCCAGTACTTC. Translation gives CSYGIQTQYF. V and J are TRBV29-1 and TRBJ2-5, with a weak D call TRBD2 (5 bases). V lost 8 bases and J 6 bases, leaving 10 bases between the germline ends. The CDR3 loop spans 10 amino acids. Germline V gives CDR1 SQVTM, CDR2 ANQGSEA. Based on the CDR3 plus reference TRBV29-1 and TRBJ2-5, the full variable domain is SAVISQKPSRDICQRGTSLTIQCQVDSQVTMMFWYRQQPGQSLTLIATANQGSEATYESGFVIDKFPISRPNLTFSTLTVSNMSPEDSSIYLCSYGIQTQYFGPGTRLLVL.

This clone was counted only a few times. The chain is built from TRBV29-1 and TRBJ1-2, with D hard to call. Trimming pared 4 bases from V and 5 bases from J, leaving 11 bases between. The germline CDR1 and CDR2 sequences are SQVTM and ANQGSEA. The length of the CDR3 is 12 residues. Here the CDR3 reads CSVAGGGYGYTF. The CDR3 coding sequence is TGCAGCGTTGCCGGAGGTGGATATGGCTACACCTTC.

J is TRBJ2-1 and V is TRBV7-3; no reliable D call. The CDR3 contains 11 residues. Germline V gives CDR1 SGHTA, CDR2 FQGTGA. V lost 5 bases to trimming and J lost 10 bases, with 9 bases between them. In DNA form, the CDR3 reads TGTGCCAGCAGCCTTGATAGGGAGCAGTTCTTC. It translates to CASSLDREQFF.

This chain links TRBV30 with TRBJ1-2; no clear D gene. CDR1 GTSNPN and CDR2 SVGIG come from the germline V gene (reference sequence). This CDR3 is 11 amino acids long. V gave up 5 bases and J gave up 4 bases, with 8 bases separating them. CDR3 protein: CAWANFYGYTF. The CDR3 DNA reads as TGTGCCTGGGCCAACTTCTATGGCTACACCTTC.

This clone has only a few counts. The V and J genes are TRBV10-2 and TRBJ1-6; D is ambiguous. V was clipped by 3 bases and J by 0 bases, with 9 bases between them. The CDR3 is 16 residues long. In germline, CDR1 is WSHSY, CDR2 SAAADI. For the CDR3, the DNA is TGCGCCAGCAGTGATTGGTTAAGCTCCTATAATTCACCCCTCCACTTT. Translation: CASSDWLSSYNSPLHF.

CDR3 sequence: CAWSVRGAAPDTQYF. In nucleotides, the CDR3 is TGTGCCTGGAGTGTACGGGGGGCAGCCCCAGATACGCAGTATTTT. The gene calls are TRBV30 and TRBJ2-3, with a possible D match to TRBD2 (7 bases). The germline CDR1 and CDR2 sequences are GTSNPN and SVGIG (reference sequence). V was pared by 0 bases and J by 4 bases, with 14 bases between. This CDR3 has 15 amino acids.

Of note for this clone: Distinct nucleotide sequences in the sample also encode this CDR3. This chain connects TRBV20-1 to TRBJ2-5; D gene uncertain. There are 11 residues in the CDR3. Germline CDR1 and CDR2: DFQATT and SNEGSKA (reference sequence). V was cut by 1 base and J by 5 bases, with 5 bases left in between. CDR3 bases: TGCAGTGCTAGAGGGGTCGAGACCCAGTACTTC. Translated: CSARGVETQYF.

The chain carries TRBV30 and TRBJ2-3; possible D gene TRBD2, 5 bases. The CDR3 spans 11 residues. The germline V and J ends were trimmed by 5 bases and 2 bases, with 5 bases remaining between them. CDR1 is GTSNPN, CDR2 SVGIG, per germline (reference sequence). This CDR3 is CAWGLTDTQYF. In DNA, the CDR3 is TGTGCCTGGGGACTCACAGATACGCAGTATTTT.